The next 18 T cell receptor beta chains were all read from a single sample in a study of control samples from healthy donors and cancer patients. The assay was immunoSEQ multiplex PCR, and TCRdb's table has in-frame clones only and misses some. The sample yields about 160,000 clones, approximately 94% seen once. Sequencing was carried out using blood. Receptors were obtained from a woman in her 40s in good health.

This chain's CDR3 is CASKRQGYEQYF. The DNA of the CDR3 is TGTGCCAGCAAAAGACAGGGCTACGAGCAGTACTTC. The V and J genes are TRBV27 and TRBJ2-7, with 7 positions matching TRBD1. The CDR3 contains 12 residues. V was pared by 7 bases and J by 3 bases, with 3 bases of the junction left unmatched. CDR1 MNHEY and CDR2 SMNVEV come from the germline V gene (reference sequence).

The table lists this clone with a count of one. The chain employs TRBV5-4 and TRBJ1-1; TRBD1 might be the D (5 bases). The CDR3 covers 15 residues. The ends were cut back, 4 bases at V and 4 bases at J, with 17 bases in the middle. Germline-derived CDR1 and CDR2 are SGHNT and YYREEE (reference sequence). The chain's CDR3 is CASSPLQGRGTEAFF. Written as DNA, the CDR3 is TGTGCCAGCAGCCCCTTGCAGGGAAGAGGCACTGAAGCTTTCTTT.

The CDR3 loop reads CASSPQTGNTEAFF. DNA of the CDR3: TGTGCCAGCTCACCGCAAACAGGAAACACTGAAGCTTTCTTT. The chain is built from TRBV18 and TRBJ1-1; the D gene is possibly TRBD1 (5 bases). V lost 3 bases, J lost 2 bases, and 10 bases lay in between. The CDR3 runs 14 residues. CDR1 is KGHSH and CDR2 is LQKENI in the germline V gene.

This chain connects TRBV4-1 to TRBJ1-5; D ambiguous. Germline CDR1 is MGHRA and CDR2 is YSYEKL. The CDR3 contains 16 residues. The germline V and J ends were trimmed by 1 base and 0 bases, with 10 bases remaining between them. The CDR3 sequence: CASSQVRVDSNQPQHF. The CDR3 region has the DNA TGCGCCAGCAGCCAAGTAAGGGTAGATAGCAATCAGCCCCAGCATTTT.

The rearrangement joins TRBV3-1 (or the pseudogene TRBV3-2) to TRBJ1-3; tentative D call: TRBD1 (6 bases). The V gene's germline CDR1 is LGHDT and CDR2 YNNKEL (reference sequence). Trimming took 0 bases from V and 4 from J, leaving 10 bases between them. This CDR3 comprises 15 residues. Written as DNA, the CDR3 is TGTGCCAGCAGCCAAGAGGGGAGGGGGGGAAACACCATATATTTT. Translated: CASSQEGRGGNTIYF.

The gene calls are TRBV5-4 and TRBJ2-1; 7 bases line up with TRBD2. This CDR3 is built from 16 residues. Germline V CDR1 and CDR2: SGHNT, YYREEE (reference sequence). The ends lost 3 bases at V and 4 bases at J; junction bases unmatched: 10. CDR3 protein: CASSSHGTTGYNEQFF. In nucleotides, the CDR3 is TGTGCCAGCAGCTCCCACGGGACTACCGGTTACAATGAGCAGTTCTTC.

The chain joins TRBV7-2 to TRBJ2-3, with D possibly TRBD2 on 6 matching bases. V lost 1 base to trimming and J lost 2 bases, with 10 bases between them. The CDR3 is 15 amino acids. CDR1 SGHTA and CDR2 FQGNSA come from the germline V gene. The CDR3 spells CASSLVRGNTDTQYF. The CDR3 bases are TGTGCCAGCAGCTTAGTCCGGGGGAACACAGATACGCAGTATTTT. The complete variable domain, with remaining parts taken from reference TRBV7-2 and TRBJ2-3, reads GAGVSQSPSNKVTEKGKDVELRCDPISGHTALYWYRQSLGQGLEFLIYFQGNSAPDKSGLPSDRFSAERTGGSVSTLTIQRTQQEDSAVYLCASSLVRGNTDTQYFGPGTRLTVL.

This sequence joins TRBV4-3 and TRBJ2-1; 11 positions agree with TRBD2. The CDR3 consists of 17 residues. V shed 2 bases and J 6 bases; nucleotides not matched to a gene: 9. The germline CDR1 and CDR2 sequences are LGHNA and YSLEER. The CDR3 region has the DNA TGCGCCAGCAGCCAACAGACATTAGCGGGGGGGGTCAATGAGCAGTTCTTC. This gives the protein CASSQQTLAGGVNEQFF.

The chain recombines TRBV28 with TRBJ2-2; 7 nucleotides match TRBD1. In germline, CDR1 is MDHEN, CDR2 SYDVKM. Trimming removed 6 bases from V and 5 bases from J; junction bases left unmatched: 12. The CDR3 extends over 16 amino acids. In DNA, the CDR3 is TGTGCCAGCAGCGTTCCGGGACAGTTATGGACCGGGGAGCTGTTTTTT. Encoded protein: CASSVPGQLWTGELFF.

The chain has TRBV18 and TRBJ1-2; 7 bases line up with TRBD1. V trimming: 2 bases; J trimming: 4 bases; junction bases outside the gene matches: 10. Germline V lookup: CDR1 KGHSH, CDR2 LQKENI. The CDR3 loop spans 16 amino acids. The CDR3 sequence is CASSPELDRRFYGYTF. DNA for the CDR3: TGTGCCAGCTCACCAGAGCTGGACAGGAGATTCTATGGCTACACCTTC.

This clone was seen only once. The chain uses TRBV27 and TRBJ2-5; the D is unclear. V was pared by 0 bases and J by 0 bases, with 8 bases between. The germline gives CDR1 MNHEY, CDR2 SMNVEV (reference sequence). The CDR3 has 15 amino acids. The CDR3 region has the DNA TGTGCCAGCAGTTTATCGAGGCAGTACCAAGAGACCCAGTACTTC. Its protein product is CASSLSRQYQETQYF.

The gene calls are TRBV11-2 and TRBJ2-1; D is possibly TRBD1 or TRBD2 (6 bases each). Trimming cost V 5 bases and J 5 bases, with 16 bases left between them. CDR1 SGHAT and CDR2 FQNNGV come from the germline V gene. CDR3 length: 15 residues. CDR3 sequence reads: CASSPGRGGHNEQFF. In DNA form, the CDR3 reads TGTGCCAGCAGCCCCGGCAGGGGAGGCCACAATGAGCAGTTCTTC.

The chain combines TRBV30 with TRBJ2-2, with D unclear. The length of the CDR3 is 14 residues. Trimming took off 2 bases at V and 1 base at J, with 8 bases between the two ends. Per germline, CDR1 GTSNPN and CDR2 SVGIG (reference sequence). CDR3 nucleotides: TGTGCCTGGAGTATGCGGAGGAACACCGGGGAGCTGTTTTTT. It encodes CAWSMRRNTGELFF.

DNA for the CDR3: TGCGCCAGCAGTCATCCCGGGACTAGCGGGGGGCCAGGTAATGAGCAGTTCTTC. Its protein product is CASSHPGTSGGPGNEQFF. This rearrangement joins TRBV23-1 to TRBJ2-1; 15 bases line up with TRBD2. Being an ORF, TRBV23-1 has a function that is uncertain. V was clipped by 3 bases and J by 7 bases; unmatched bases: 10. CDR3 size: 18 residues.

The V and J genes are TRBV29-1 and TRBJ1-1; no firm D call. This CDR3 is 10 amino acids long. V gave up 8 bases and J gave up 5 bases, with 9 bases separating them. Looked up from germline, CDR1 is SQVTM and CDR2 is ANQGSEA. The CDR3 loop is CSSRDTEAFF. CDR3 nucleotide sequence: TGCAGCTCCCGAGATACTGAAGCTTTCTTT. The complete variable domain, with remaining parts taken from reference TRBV29-1 and TRBJ1-1, reads SAVISQKPSRDICQRGTSLTIQCQVDSQVTMMFWYRQQPGQSLTLIATANQGSEATYESGFVIDKFPISRPNLTFSTLTVSNMSPEDSSIYLCSSRDTEAFFGQGTRLTVV.

This clone was recorded only once. V and J are TRBV15 and TRBJ2-7, with D uncertain. The CDR3 is made up of 14 amino acids. Germline V gene data show CDR1 as LNHNV and CDR2 as YYDKDF (reference sequence). Deletions cut 1 base from V and 3 bases from J, with 10 bases between. CDR3 nucleotide sequence: TGTGCCACCAGCAGAGCGCCGGGCGTCTACGAGCAGTACTTC. Translated, it gives CATSRAPGVYEQYF.

The chain has TRBV29-1 and TRBJ1-1; D gene uncertain. This CDR3 is built from 13 residues. Trimming removed 4 bases at V and 6 bases at J, with 15 bases between. The germline V gene encodes CDR1 SQVTM and CDR2 ANQGSEA. CDR3 nucleotide sequence: TGCAGCGTTGGGGCCGGCCTCATGGCTGAAGCTTTCTTT. This codes for CSVGAGLMAEAFF.

This chain links TRBV9 with TRBJ1-1, with D hard to call. The V end lost 4 bases, the J end lost 5 bases, and 12 bases lay between the germline ends. The CDR3 has 13 amino acids. Germline V CDR1 and CDR2: SGDLS, YYNGEE. The CDR3 bases are TGTGCCAGCAGCCTCGGTGCGGGAACTGAAGCTTTCTTT. Its translation is CASSLGAGTEAFF.